What follows are 26 T cell receptor beta chains derived from one specimen sequenced in a study of CD8+ T cells in alopecia areata. Investigators isolated RNA and reverse transcribed it into cDNA to act as the sequencing template. The repertoire was sequenced with immunoSEQ multiplex PCR; TCRdb's copy has only in-frame clones and lacks some. The data contain some 100,000 clones, roughly 60% of them singletons. Noted treatment: oral pan-JAK inhibitor, 5-10 mg twice daily. This specimen consisted of CD8+ T cells sorted from blood, obtained at week 4, from a patient treated with tofacitinib. Receptors were obtained from a human donor with alopecia areata.

The V call is TRBV9, the J call TRBJ2-3; 7 bases are a match to TRBD2. The germline V gene has CDR1 SGDLS and CDR2 YYNGEE. This CDR3 comprises 15 residues. The V gene end was trimmed by 0 bases and the J gene end by 6 bases; junction bases not matched to a gene: 7. The chain's CDR3 is CASSVGAGDRDTQYF. The DNA for the CDR3 is TGTGCCAGCAGCGTAGGCGCGGGGGATCGTGATACGCAGTATTTT.

This clone occurred a few times. The chain is built from TRBV4-1 and TRBJ1-1; no reliable D call. This CDR3 region has 16 residues. V was cut by 1 base and J by 8 bases, with 20 bases left in between. The germline V gene has CDR1 MGHRA and CDR2 YSYEKL. DNA of the CDR3: TGCGCCAGCAGCCAAGCCCAGAACTCGGGGAGCGGAGAAGCTTTCTTT. Translating gives CASSQAQNSGSGEAFF.

This clone has more than one count but fewer than ten. This chain links TRBV6-6 with TRBJ1-4; a weak D match, TRBD1 (5 bases). V lost 6 bases, J lost 8 bases, and 16 bases lay in between. The germline V gene encodes CDR1 MNHNY and CDR2 SVGAGI (reference sequence). This CDR3 has 14 residues. CDR3 residues: CASSPGFLEEKLFF. The CDR3 nucleotides are TGTGCCAGCAGCCCAGGGTTCTTGGAGGAAAAACTGTTTTTT.

This chain joins TRBV9 and TRBJ1-1; D is uncertain. Trimming cost V 0 bases and J 0 bases, with 12 bases left between them. The CDR3 is made up of 16 amino acids. Germline CDR1 reads SGDLS; CDR2 reads YYNGEE. The chain's CDR3 is CASSVAPGLLNTEAFF. In nucleotides, the CDR3 is TGTGCCAGCAGCGTAGCTCCCGGGCTCCTGAACACTGAAGCTTTCTTT.

The rearrangement joins TRBV29-1 to TRBJ2-2; TRBD2 matches at 7 bases. There are 13 residues in the CDR3. The junction had 6 bases not matched to a gene; V was cut back by 8 bases and J by 3 bases. Germline-derived CDR1 and CDR2 are SQVTM and ANQGSEA. The DNA for the CDR3 is TGCAGCTTTTTCCGGGGGGACACCGGGGAGCTGTTTTTT. It specifies CSFFRGDTGELFF.

V usage is TRBV30 and J usage is TRBJ1-2; D gene ambiguous. Germline V lookup: CDR1 GTSNPN, CDR2 SVGIG (reference sequence). Trimming left V 0 bases short and J 4 bases short, with 3 bases between. This CDR3 has 11 amino acids. The CDR3 DNA reads TGTGCCTGGAGTGTCGGCTATGGCTACACCTTC. It encodes CAWSVGYGYTF.

The chain has TRBV27 and TRBJ2-7, with 10 bases that match TRBD1. This CDR3 spans 15 amino acids. With V trimmed by 6 bases and J by 2 bases, 7 bases remained unmatched. The germline V gene has CDR1 MNHEY and CDR2 SMNVEV (reference sequence). The CDR3 DNA reads as TGTGCCAGCAGCTACAAGGGACAGGGGACCTACGAGCAGTACTTC. Translating gives CASSYKGQGTYEQYF.

V and J are TRBV29-1 and TRBJ2-2, with D perhaps matching TRBD1 (6 bases). V lost 3 bases and J lost 6, with 17 bases in between. Germline V CDR1 and CDR2: SQVTM, ANQGSEA. The CDR3 runs to 15 residues. The DNA of the CDR3 is TGCAGCGTTGATTCTGATAACAGGGAATCCGGGGAGCTGTTTTTT. Its translation is CSVDSDNRESGELFF.

The V gene is TRBV5-6, the J gene TRBJ2-7, with D perhaps matching TRBD1 or TRBD2 (6 bases each). This CDR3 region has 15 residues. Germline V gene data show CDR1 as SGHDT and CDR2 as YYEEEE. V dropped 0 bases and J dropped 3 bases, with 13 bases sitting between them. This CDR3 reads CASSLEGGPLYEQYF. The CDR3 DNA sequence: TGTGCCAGCAGCTTGGAGGGGGGACCCCTCTACGAGCAGTACTTC.

J is TRBJ2-7 and V is TRBV7-9; D is unresolved. Germline values: CDR1 SEHNR, CDR2 FQNEAQ (reference sequence). V was trimmed by 1 base and J by 6 bases, leaving 7 bases between them. CDR3 length: 12 residues. DNA for the CDR3: TGTGCCAGCAGCTTAGGGTACGCCGAGCAGTACTTC. Amino acids: CASSLGYAEQYF.

The sample holds a few counts of this clone. The J gene is TRBJ1-2, the V gene TRBV29-1, with D unresolved. CDR1 and CDR2 (germline): SQVTM, ANQGSEA. The V end lost 6 bases, the J end lost 8 bases, and 13 bases lay between the germline ends. The CDR3 spans 11 residues. The CDR3 sequence: CSVDMGWGYTF. CDR3 nucleotide sequence: TGCAGCGTCGACATGGGTTGGGGCTACACCTTC.

This clone was picked up one time. The chain links TRBV4-1 to TRBJ2-1; D unclear. The CDR3 loop spans 18 amino acids. Trimming removed 0 bases from V and 3 bases from J, with 18 bases in between. CDR1 is MGHRA, CDR2 YSYEKL, per germline. CDR3 nucleotide sequence: TGCGCCAGCAGCCAAGATAAGACGATTCCGACACTCTACAATGAGCAGTTCTTC. Translating gives CASSQDKTIPTLYNEQFF.

This chain links TRBV27 with TRBJ2-5; the match to TRBD1 covers 7 bases. This CDR3 is 14 amino acids long. V lost 6 bases to trimming and J lost 2 bases; unmatched junction nucleotides: 6. The germline V gene encodes CDR1 MNHEY and CDR2 SMNVEV (reference sequence). CDR3 sequence reads: CASRQTGLQETQYF. The CDR3 DNA follows: TGTGCCAGCAGGCAGACAGGGCTTCAAGAGACCCAGTACTTC.

This clone was detected only once. The chain joins TRBV29-1 to TRBJ1-2; D may be TRBD1 (5 bases). The ends were cut back, 0 bases at V and 6 bases at J, with 11 bases in the middle. CDR3 length: 13 residues. Germline V CDR1 and CDR2: SQVTM, ANQGSEA. The CDR3 loop is CSVEELSGDGYTF. The CDR3 DNA is TGCAGCGTTGAAGAATTATCGGGGGATGGCTACACCTTC. The complete variable domain, with remaining parts taken from reference TRBV29-1 and TRBJ1-2, reads SAVISQKPSRDICQRGTSLTIQCQVDSQVTMMFWYRQQPGQSLTLIATANQGSEATYESGFVIDKFPISRPNLTFSTLTVSNMSPEDSSIYLCSVEELSGDGYTFGSGTRLTVV.

The rearrangement links TRBV27 to TRBJ2-3; D tentatively reads TRBD1 or TRBD2 (5 bases each). Germline V gene sequence: CDR1 MNHEY, CDR2 SMNVEV (reference sequence). V dropped 8 bases and J dropped 2 bases, with 11 bases sitting between them. The CDR3 has 13 residues. In nucleotides, the CDR3 is TGTGCCAGCGGGGACGGGGACACAGATACGCAGTATTTT. Translation: CASGDGDTDTQYF.

The genes are TRBV4-1 and TRBJ1-5, with no clear D. Looked up from germline, CDR1 is MGHRA and CDR2 is YSYEKL. The ends were cut back, 2 bases at V and 8 bases at J, with 10 bases in the middle. The CDR3 runs to 13 residues. The chain's CDR3 is CASSQRPGEPQHF. CDR3 DNA: TGCGCCAGCAGCCAAAGGCCTGGGGAGCCCCAGCATTTT.

The rearrangement uses TRBV11-2 and TRBJ1-2, with TRBD1 identical over 7 bases. Trimming took 1 base from V and 4 from J; bases not matched to a gene: 12. CDR3 length: 17 residues. The germline gives CDR1 SGHAT, CDR2 FQNNGV. For the CDR3, the DNA is TGTGCCAGCAGCTTAGCGGAAAAGACAGGGACCTTCTATGGCTACACCTTC. Translation gives CASSLAEKTGTFYGYTF.

The V and J genes are TRBV7-2 and TRBJ1-2, with 11 bases lining up with TRBD1. Germline-derived CDR1 and CDR2 are SGHTA and FQGNSA. The CDR3 has 14 amino acids. With 7 bases clipped from V and 3 bases from J, the junction kept 4 bases outside the gene matches. CDR3 in amino acids: CASKRTGGDYGYTF. The CDR3, as DNA: TGTGCCAGCAAACGGACAGGGGGCGACTATGGCTACACCTTC. Drawing the rest from reference TRBV7-2 and TRBJ1-2, the complete variable domain is GAGVSQSPSNKVTEKGKDVELRCDPISGHTALYWYRQSLGQGLEFLIYFQGNSAPDKSGLPSDRFSAERTGGSVSTLTIQRTQQEDSAVYLCASKRTGGDYGYTFGSGTRLTVV.

V gene TRBV29-1 combines with J gene TRBJ1-1, with D hard to call. In germline, CDR1 is SQVTM, CDR2 ANQGSEA. The CDR3 sequence is 10 residues long. The CDR3 DNA reads as TGCGCAGGCTTGAACACTGAAGCTTTCTTT. Its translation is CAGLNTEAFF.

A few counts support this clone. The chain combines TRBV14 with TRBJ2-7, with D unclear. CDR3 length: 14 residues. Germline V gene data show CDR1 as SGHDN and CDR2 as FVKESK. Trimming removed 2 bases from V and 2 bases from J, with 10 bases in between. CDR3: CASSQWGLPYEQYF. CDR3 in DNA: TGTGCCAGCAGCCAATGGGGATTACCCTACGAGCAGTACTTC.

The chain carries TRBV15 and TRBJ2-1; 9 positions agree with TRBD1. The CDR3 totals 12 residues. Losses at the gene ends were 5 bases for V and 10 bases for J; bases not matched to a gene: 3. Germline CDR1 is LNHNV and CDR2 is YYDKDF (reference sequence). The CDR3 loop is CATSGTGREQFF. The CDR3 DNA reads TGTGCCACCAGCGGGACAGGGCGGGAGCAGTTCTTC. Looking up the rest from reference TRBV15 and TRBJ2-1 gives the full variable domain: DAMVIQNPRYQVTQFGKPVTLSCSQTLNHNVMYWYQQKSSQAPKLLFHYYDKDFNNEADTPDNFQSRRPNTSFCFLDIRSPGLGDTAMYLCATSGTGREQFFGPGTRLTVL.

The chain carries TRBV15 and TRBJ2-5, with D maybe TRBD1 (6 bases). This CDR3 has 15 residues. V lost 0 bases and J 3 bases, leaving 11 bases between the germline ends. From germline, CDR1 is LNHNV and CDR2 YYDKDF (reference sequence). CDR3 DNA sequence: TGTGCCACCAGCAGAGAAGGGGACATTGAAGAGACCCAGTACTTC. This translates into CATSREGDIEETQYF.

This clone occurred once. The CDR3 loop is CASSLRPGQWDEQYF. The CDR3 nucleotides are TGTGCCAGCAGTTTAAGACCGGGACAGTGGGACGAGCAGTACTTC. The genes are TRBV27 and TRBJ2-7, with TRBD1 matching over 7 bases. The CDR3 covers 15 residues. V was pared by 2 bases and J by 5 bases, with 9 bases of the junction left unmatched. Looked up from germline, CDR1 is MNHEY and CDR2 is SMNVEV (reference sequence).

J is TRBJ2-1 and V is TRBV6-5; D uncertain. This CDR3 has 14 residues. Germline CDR1 is MNHEY and CDR2 is SVGAGI. Trimming took 0 bases from V and 6 from J, leaving 9 bases between them. The CDR3 region is CASSYSGSGNEQFF. DNA for the CDR3: TGTGCCAGCAGTTACTCGGGATCAGGCAATGAGCAGTTCTTC.

This rearrangement joins TRBV28 to TRBJ1-5; possibly TRBD1 for D (5 bases). The CDR3 spans 15 residues. Germline V CDR1 and CDR2: MDHEN, SYDVKM. Trimming shortened V by 5 bases and J by 3 bases, and 14 bases separated the two germline ends. The DNA for the CDR3 is TGTGCCAGCAGTGTCCTCGGAGGGGACAATCAGCCCCAGCATTTT. Residues: CASSVLGGDNQPQHF. The whole variable domain, filled in from reference TRBV28 and TRBJ1-5, reads DVKVTQSSRYLVKRTGEKVFLECVQDMDHENMFWYRQDPGLGLRLIYFSYDVKMKEKGDIPEGYSVSREKKERFSLILESASTNQTSMYLCASSVLGGDNQPQHFGDGTRLSIL.

The J gene is TRBJ1-2, the V gene TRBV19, with a tentative D call TRBD1 (6 bases). Germline V gene sequence: CDR1 LNHDA, CDR2 SQIVND (reference sequence). With 5 bases removed from V and 5 bases from J, the gap between germline ends came to 12 bases. This CDR3 is 13 amino acids long. CDR3: CASSFGQLYGYTF. Here the CDR3 DNA reads TGTGCCAGTAGTTTTGGACAGCTTTATGGCTACACCTTC.